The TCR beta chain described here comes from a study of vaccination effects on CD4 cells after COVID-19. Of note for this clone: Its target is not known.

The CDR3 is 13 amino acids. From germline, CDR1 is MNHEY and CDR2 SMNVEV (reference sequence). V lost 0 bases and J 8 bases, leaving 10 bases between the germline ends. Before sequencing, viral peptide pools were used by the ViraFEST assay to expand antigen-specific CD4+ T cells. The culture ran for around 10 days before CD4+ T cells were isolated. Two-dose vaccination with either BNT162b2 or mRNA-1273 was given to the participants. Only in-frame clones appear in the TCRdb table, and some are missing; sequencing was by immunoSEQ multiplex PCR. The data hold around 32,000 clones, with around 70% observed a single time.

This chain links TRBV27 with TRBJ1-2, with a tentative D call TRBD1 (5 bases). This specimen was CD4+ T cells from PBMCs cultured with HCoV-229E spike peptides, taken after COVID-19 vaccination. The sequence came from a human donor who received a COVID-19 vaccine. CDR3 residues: CASSLSTGLGYTF. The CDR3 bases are TGTGCCAGCAGTTTATCTACGGGGCTGGGCTACACCTTC.